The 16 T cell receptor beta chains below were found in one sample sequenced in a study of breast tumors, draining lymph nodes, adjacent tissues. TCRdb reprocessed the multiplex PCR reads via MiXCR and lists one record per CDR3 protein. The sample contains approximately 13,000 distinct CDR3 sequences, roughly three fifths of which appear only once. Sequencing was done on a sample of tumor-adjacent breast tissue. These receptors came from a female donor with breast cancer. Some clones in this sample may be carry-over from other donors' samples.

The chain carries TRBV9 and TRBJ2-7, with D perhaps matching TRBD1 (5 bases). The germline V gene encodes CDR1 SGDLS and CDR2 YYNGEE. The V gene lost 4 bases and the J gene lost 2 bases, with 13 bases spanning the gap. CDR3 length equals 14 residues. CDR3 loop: CASSSGPTAYEQYF. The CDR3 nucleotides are TGTGCCAGCAGCTCCGGGCCGACAGCCTACGAGCAGTACTTC.

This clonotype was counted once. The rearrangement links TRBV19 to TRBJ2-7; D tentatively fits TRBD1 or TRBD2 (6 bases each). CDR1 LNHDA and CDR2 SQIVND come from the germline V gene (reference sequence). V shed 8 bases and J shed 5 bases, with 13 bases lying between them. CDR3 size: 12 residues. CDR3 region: CASSDRRDEQYF. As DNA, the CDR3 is TGTGCCAGTTCCGACAGGAGGGACGAGCAGTACTTC.

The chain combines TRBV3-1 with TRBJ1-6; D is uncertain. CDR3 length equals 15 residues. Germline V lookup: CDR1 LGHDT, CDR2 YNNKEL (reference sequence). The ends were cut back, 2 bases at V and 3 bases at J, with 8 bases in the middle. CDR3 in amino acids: CASSQSSSYNSPLHF. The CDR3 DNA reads TGTGCCAGCAGCCAATCCTCGAGCTATAATTCACCCCTCCACTTT.

The CDR3 loop is CASSLERSNTEAFF. In DNA, the CDR3 is TGTGCCAGCAGCTTAGAAAGATCGAACACTGAAGCTTTCTTT. V gene TRBV7-2 combines with J gene TRBJ1-1; no reliable D call. Per germline, CDR1 SGHTA and CDR2 FQGNSA. V lost 1 base and J 1 base, leaving 7 bases between the germline ends. The CDR3 has 14 amino acids.

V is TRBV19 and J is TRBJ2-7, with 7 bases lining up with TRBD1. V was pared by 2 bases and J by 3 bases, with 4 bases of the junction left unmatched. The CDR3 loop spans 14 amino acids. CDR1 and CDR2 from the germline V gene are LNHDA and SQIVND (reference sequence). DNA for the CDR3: TGTGCCAGTAGTATAAGACAGGGAAGCTACGAGCAGTACTTC. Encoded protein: CASSIRQGSYEQYF.

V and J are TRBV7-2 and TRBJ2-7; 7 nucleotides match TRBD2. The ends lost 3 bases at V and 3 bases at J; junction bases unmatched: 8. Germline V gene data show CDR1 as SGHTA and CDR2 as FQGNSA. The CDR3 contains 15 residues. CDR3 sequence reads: CASSLDSGSIYEQYF. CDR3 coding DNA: TGTGCCAGCAGCTTGGATAGCGGGTCGATCTACGAGCAGTACTTC.

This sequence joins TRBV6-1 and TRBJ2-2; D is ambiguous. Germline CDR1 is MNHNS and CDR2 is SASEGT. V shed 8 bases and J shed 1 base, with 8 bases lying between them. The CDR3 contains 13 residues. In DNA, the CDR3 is TGTGCCAGCTGTGTCAAGAACACCGGGGAGCTGTTTTTT. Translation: CASCVKNTGELFF.

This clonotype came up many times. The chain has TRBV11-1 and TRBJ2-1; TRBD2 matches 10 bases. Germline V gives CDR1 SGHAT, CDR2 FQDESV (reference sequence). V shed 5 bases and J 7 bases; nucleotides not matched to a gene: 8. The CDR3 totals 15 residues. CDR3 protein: CASSPQREGWNEQFF. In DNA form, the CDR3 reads TGTGCCAGCAGCCCCCAGCGGGAGGGATGGAATGAGCAGTTCTTC.

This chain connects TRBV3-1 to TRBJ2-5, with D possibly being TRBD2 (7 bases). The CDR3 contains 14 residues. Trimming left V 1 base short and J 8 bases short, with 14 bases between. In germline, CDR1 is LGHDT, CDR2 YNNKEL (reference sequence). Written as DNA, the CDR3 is TGTGCCAGCAGCCAAGGCGGGGGCTTCGAAACCCAGTACTTC. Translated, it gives CASSQGGGFETQYF.

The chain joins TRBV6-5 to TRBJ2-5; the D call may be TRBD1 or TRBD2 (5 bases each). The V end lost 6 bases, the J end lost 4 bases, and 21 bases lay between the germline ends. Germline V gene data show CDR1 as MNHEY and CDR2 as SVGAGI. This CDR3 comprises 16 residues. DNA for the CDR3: TGTGCCAGCAGCCCCGGGGCGTGGCCCCCTTCAGAGACCCAGTACTTC. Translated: CASSPGAWPPSETQYF.

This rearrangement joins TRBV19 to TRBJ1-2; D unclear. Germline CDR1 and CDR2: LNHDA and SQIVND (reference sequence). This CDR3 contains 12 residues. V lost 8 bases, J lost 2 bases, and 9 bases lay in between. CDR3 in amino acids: CASVIGNYGYTF. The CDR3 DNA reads TGTGCCAGTGTTATAGGGAACTATGGCTACACCTTC.

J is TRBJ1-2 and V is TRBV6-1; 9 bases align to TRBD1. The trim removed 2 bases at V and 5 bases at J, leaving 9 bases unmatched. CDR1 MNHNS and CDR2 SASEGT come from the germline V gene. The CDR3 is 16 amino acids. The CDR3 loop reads CASSESLGQGGYGYTF. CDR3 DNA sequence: TGTGCCAGCAGTGAATCGCTGGGACAGGGCGGTTATGGCTACACCTTC.

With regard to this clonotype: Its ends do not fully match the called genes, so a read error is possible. This CDR3 reads CASSPSGTSATYTEQFF. As DNA, the CDR3 is TGTGCCAGCAGCCCGTCCGGGACTAGCGCGACCTACACTGAGCAGTTCTTC. This chain joins TRBV9 and TRBJ2-1, with 10 positions matching TRBD2. CDR3 length equals 17 residues. Germline lookup yields CDR1 SGDLS and CDR2 YYNGEE.

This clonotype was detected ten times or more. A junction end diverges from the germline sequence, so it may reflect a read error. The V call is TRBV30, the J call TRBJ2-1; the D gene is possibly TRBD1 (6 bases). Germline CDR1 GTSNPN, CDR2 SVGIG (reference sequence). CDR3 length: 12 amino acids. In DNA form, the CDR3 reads TGTGCCTGGGGCAACAGGGCGCCTTCTCCTAAATTC. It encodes CAWGNRAPSPKF.

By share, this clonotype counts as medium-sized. The CDR3 sequence is CASSLDFRLVNYEQYF. CDR3 DNA: TGTGCCAGCAGCTTAGATTTCAGGCTAGTGAACTACGAGCAGTACTTC. V usage is TRBV11-2 and J usage is TRBJ2-7; D is uncertain. Trimming took 0 bases from V and 3 from J, leaving 15 bases between them. CDR1 SGHAT and CDR2 FQNNGV come from the germline V gene. CDR3 length: 16 residues.

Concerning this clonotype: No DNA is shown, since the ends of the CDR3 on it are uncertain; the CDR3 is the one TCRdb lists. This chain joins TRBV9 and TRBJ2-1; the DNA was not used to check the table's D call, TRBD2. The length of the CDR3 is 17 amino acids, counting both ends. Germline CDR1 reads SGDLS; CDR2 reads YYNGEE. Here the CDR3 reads CASSVVAGGASAAERFF.